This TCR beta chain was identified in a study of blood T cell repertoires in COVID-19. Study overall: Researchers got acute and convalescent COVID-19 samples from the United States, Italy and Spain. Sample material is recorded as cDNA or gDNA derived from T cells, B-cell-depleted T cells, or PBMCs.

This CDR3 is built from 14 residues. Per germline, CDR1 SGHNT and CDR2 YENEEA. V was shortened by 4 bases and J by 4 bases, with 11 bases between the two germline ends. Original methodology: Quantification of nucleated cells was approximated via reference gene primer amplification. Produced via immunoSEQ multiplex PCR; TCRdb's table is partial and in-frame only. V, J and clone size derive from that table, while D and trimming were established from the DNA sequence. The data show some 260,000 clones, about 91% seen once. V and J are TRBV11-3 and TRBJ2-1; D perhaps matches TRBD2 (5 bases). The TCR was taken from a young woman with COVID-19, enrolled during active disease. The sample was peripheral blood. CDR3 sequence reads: CASSSMREYNEQFF. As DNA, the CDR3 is TGTGCCAGCAGCTCAATGAGGGAATACAATGAGCAGTTCTTC.